This T cell receptor (beta chain) derives from a study of naive and memory T cell subsets. Germline lookup yields CDR1 SEHNR and CDR2 FQNEAQ (reference sequence). This CDR3 region has 11 residues. Between the trimmed V and J ends, which lost 8 bases and 2 bases, there was a span of 3 bases. Only a few counts were recorded for this clonotype. The beta constant-region primer was an equimolar mix of two oligonucleotides covering TRBC1 and TRBC2. MiXCR was run by TCRdb on the UMI-ligation and nested PCR reads, yielding one entry per CDR3 protein. The top ten clones hold 1.6% of a sample with 70,000 to 95,000 distinct CDR3 sequences, about 6.5% of them seen once.

The sample consisted of central memory CD4+ T cells from blood. V gene TRBV7-9 combines with J gene TRBJ2-2; D gene ambiguous. The source is a human donor in good health. The CDR3 nucleotides read TGTGCCAGCTGCAACACCGGGGAGCTGTTTTTT. It translates to CASCNTGELFF. Combining the CDR3 with reference TRBV7-9 and TRBJ2-2 gives the whole variable domain DTGVSQNPRHKITKRGQNVTFRCDPISEHNRLYWYRQTLGQGPEFLTYFQNEAQLEKSRLLSDRFSAERPKGSFSTLEIQRTEQGDSAMYLCASCNTGELFFGEGSRLTVL.